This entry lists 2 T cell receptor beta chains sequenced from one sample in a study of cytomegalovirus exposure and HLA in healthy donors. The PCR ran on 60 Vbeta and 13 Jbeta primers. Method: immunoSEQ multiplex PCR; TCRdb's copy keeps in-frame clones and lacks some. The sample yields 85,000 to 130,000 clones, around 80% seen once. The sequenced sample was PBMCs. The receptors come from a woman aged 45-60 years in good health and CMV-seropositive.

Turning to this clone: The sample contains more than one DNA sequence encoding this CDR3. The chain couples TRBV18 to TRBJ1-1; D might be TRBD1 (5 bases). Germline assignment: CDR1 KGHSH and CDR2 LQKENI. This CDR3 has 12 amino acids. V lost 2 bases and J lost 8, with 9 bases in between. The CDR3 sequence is CASSPGQGEAFF. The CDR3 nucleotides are TGTGCCAGCTCACCAGGGCAGGGAGAAGCTTTCTTT.

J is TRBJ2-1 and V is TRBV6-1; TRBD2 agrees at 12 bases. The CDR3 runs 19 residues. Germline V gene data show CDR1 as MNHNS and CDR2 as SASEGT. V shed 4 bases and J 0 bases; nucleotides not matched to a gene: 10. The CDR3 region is CASSASGTSGLSSYNEQFF. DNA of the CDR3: TGTGCCAGCAGTGCTTCCGGGACTAGCGGGTTAAGCTCCTACAATGAGCAGTTCTTC.